These 5 T cell receptor beta chains were all obtained from the same sample, sequenced in a study of blood T cells in healthy people across ages. Then a second PCR, running roughly 7 to 12 cycles, was carried out with a sample-barcoded 5' primer and a J-beta primer mix. One entry per CDR3 protein, called by TCRdb with MiXCR from the 5' RACE reads. The sample lists some 1.8 million distinct CDR3 sequences; roughly 43% were seen once. Sequenced: blood. All receptors come from a human donor in good health.

This clonotype turned up a few times. V is TRBV7-2 and J is TRBJ2-4, with a weak D call TRBD1 (5 bases). Germline-derived CDR1 and CDR2 are SGHTA and FQGNSA. This CDR3 contains 19 residues. V was trimmed by 5 bases and J by 0 bases, leaving 23 bases between them. The CDR3 here is CASSRPTDPTWEAKNIQYF. CDR3 coding DNA: TGTGCCAGCAGCCGACCGACAGACCCAACTTGGGAAGCCAAAAACATTCAGTACTTC.

This clonotype appeared many times. The V gene is TRBV10-3, the J gene TRBJ2-4; possibly TRBD2 for D (6 bases). The V gene lost 8 bases and the J gene lost 4 bases, with 12 bases spanning the gap. Germline V gene sequence: CDR1 ENHRY, CDR2 SYGVKD. The CDR3 runs to 13 residues. This CDR3 is CAIAGKSKNIQYF. The CDR3 DNA reads TGTGCCATCGCGGGAAAGTCTAAAAACATTCAGTACTTC.

Concerning this clonotype itself: At one of its ends the junction is not consistent with the germline gene, which may arise from a read error. This rearrangement joins TRBV12-3 or TRBV12-4 to TRBJ2-5; TRBD2 matches at 11 bases. The CDR3 runs 17 residues. The CDR3: CASSLAVAGGPGETRYF. CDR3 bases: TGTGCCAGCAGTTTAGCTGTAGCGGGGGGGCCCGGAGAGACCCGGTACTTC.

Only a few counts were recorded for this clonotype. This chain connects TRBV7-9 to TRBJ1-2; maybe TRBD1 (6 bases). Deletions cut 5 bases from V and 1 base from J, with 14 bases between. The CDR3 has 15 amino acids. The germline V gene has CDR1 SEHNR and CDR2 FQNEAQ (reference sequence). CDR3 sequence: CASSPPGVHNYGYTF. CDR3 nucleotides: TGTGCCAGCAGCCCCCCAGGGGTCCATAACTATGGCTACACCTTC.

The J gene is TRBJ2-5, the V gene TRBV13; D might be TRBD2 (5 bases). The J call may be mistaken, given a closer DNA end match to TRBJ2-7. Germline V gene sequence: CDR1 PRHDT, CDR2 FYEKMQ (reference sequence). CDR3 length: 14 amino acids. The CDR3 protein is CASSPERFSSEQYF. Here the CDR3 DNA reads TGTGCCAGCAGTCCTGAGCGGTTCAGCTCCGAGCAGTACTTC.